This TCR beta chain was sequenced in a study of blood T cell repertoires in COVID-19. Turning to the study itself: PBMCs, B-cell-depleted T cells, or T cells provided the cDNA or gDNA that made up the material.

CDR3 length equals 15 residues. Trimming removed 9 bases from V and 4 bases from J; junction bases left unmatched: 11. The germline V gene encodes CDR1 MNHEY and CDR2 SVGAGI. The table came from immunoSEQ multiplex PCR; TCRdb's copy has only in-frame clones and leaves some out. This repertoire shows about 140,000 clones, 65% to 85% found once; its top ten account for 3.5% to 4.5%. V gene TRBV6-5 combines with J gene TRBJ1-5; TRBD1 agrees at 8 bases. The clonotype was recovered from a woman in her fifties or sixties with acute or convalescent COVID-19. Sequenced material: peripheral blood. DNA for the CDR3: TGTGCCAGTGATCCACAGGGGGTGTTTAATCAGCCCCAGCATTTT. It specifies CASDPQGVFNQPQHF.